This record covers a single T cell receptor beta chain. Its target is not known. The data were taken from a study of blood T cells in healthy people across ages. Primers used in a second PCR of roughly 7 to 12 cycles were a sample-barcoded 5' primer and a J-beta primer mix. TCRdb reprocessed the 5' RACE reads via MiXCR and lists one record per CDR3 protein. The sample consists of approximately 1.5 million distinct CDR3 sequences, around 36% of them appearing once. The V and J ends lost 3 bases and 3 bases, in that order; junction bases with no gene match: 8. Germline CDR1 reads MNHNS; CDR2 reads SASEGT. This CDR3 has 15 amino acids. The study, taken as a whole, reports: Comparison with aged donors showed that long-lived donors had more naive CD4+ cells and higher diversity. Older individuals had lower TCR beta diversity per million T cells (the decline was roughly linear).

V gene TRBV6-1 combines with J gene TRBJ2-7; TRBD1 matches 7 bases. This receptor was obtained from a woman in her twenties or thirties in good health. Sequencing used blood. The CDR3 DNA is TGTGCCAGCAGTGAGACGACAGGGATAATCTACGAGCAGTACTTC. Translated: CASSETTGIIYEQYF.